These T cell receptor beta chains were read from a single sample in a study of shared clonotypes between healthy human individuals. Only in-frame clones appear in the TCRdb table, and some are missing; sequencing was by immunoSEQ multiplex PCR. Among roughly 2.4 million clones, about 94% were seen once, and the ten largest hold roughly 0.13%. The material sequenced was naive CD4+ T cells sorted from blood. The receptors were gathered from a man aged 18 to 29 in good health. Each CDR3 is given with its conserved first and last residue. The D gene is left open where the match is weak. Where a row states a size, it is once, few, many or the class of an expanded clone; other rows omit it.

v_gene	j_gene	abundance	d_gene	CDR3nt	CDR3aa
TRBV4-2	TRBJ2-7	-	-	TGTGCCAGCAGCCAAGAGACGGGACTTACCTACGAGCAGTACTTC	CASSQETGLTYEQYF
TRBV27	TRBJ2-3	-	-	TGTGCCAGCAGTATGTTCGCGGGCCCTAGCACAGATACGCAGTATTTT	CASSMFAGPSTDTQYF
TRBV6-1	TRBJ1-1	-	TRBD1	TGTGCCAGCAGAATATACAGGGGGGAGGGCACTGAAGCTTTCTTT	CASRIYRGEGTEAFF
TRBV28	TRBJ2-3	once	TRBD2	TGTGCCAGCAGTTTTAGCTGGTTGACTAGCGGGGGGGCGAGTGATACGCAGTATTTT	CASSFSWLTSGGASDTQYF
TRBV10-3	TRBJ1-2	-	-	TGTGCCATCAAAGCCGGGGAGTATGGCTACACCTTC	CAIKAGEYGYTF
TRBV30	TRBJ2-7	-	TRBD1	TGTGCCTGGAGGTCCCCAGGGACAGGGGGCCACGAGCAGTACTTC	CAWRSPGTGGHEQYF
TRBV29-1	TRBJ1-2	-	TRBD1	TGCAGCGTTGACGCCTCGGGACAGGGGAACTATGGCTACACCTTC	CSVDASGQGNYGYTF
TRBV9	TRBJ2-7	-	-	TGTGCCAGCAGCGTAGCCGGCGGGCACGAGCAGTACTTC	CASSVAGGHEQYF
TRBV7-2	TRBJ2-7	-	-	TGTGCCAGCAGCTTAGTCCACTACGAGCAGTACTTC	CASSLVHYEQYF
TRBV6-5	TRBJ1-1	-	-	TGTGCCAGCATCGAAGCTTTCTTT	CASIEAFF
TRBV7-9	TRBJ2-5	-	TRBD1	TGTGCCAGCAGCGTCAGGGGGCTGGGTCAAGAGACCCAGTACTTC	CASSVRGLGQETQYF
TRBV7-8	TRBJ2-4	-	-	TGTGCCAGTGGGGAGCAGGGGAACATTCAGTACTTC	CASGEQGNIQYF
TRBV11-2	TRBJ2-5	-	TRBD2	TGTGCCAGCAGAGGGGGACTAGCGGGTACTGAGACCCAGTACTTC	CASRGGLAGTETQYF
TRBV27	TRBJ2-7	-	-	TGTGCCAGCATGTTATCCTCAGGGGTGTCCAACGAGCAGTACTTC	CASMLSSGVSNEQYF
TRBV2	TRBJ2-7	-	TRBD1	TGTGCCACCACCGGACAGGGGGCCTACGAGCAGTACTTC	CATTGQGAYEQYF
TRBV6-1	TRBJ2-7	-	TRBD2	TGTGCCACCTCGCGACTAGCCGGCTACGAGCAGTACTTC	CATSRLAGYEQYF
TRBV2	TRBJ1-2	-	-	TGTGCCAGCAGTTCAGGGAAGTATGGCTACACCTTC	CASSSGKYGYTF
TRBV30	TRBJ2-2	-	-	TGTGCCTGGAAGTCGAGGGATGCTGCAGTCACCGGGGAGCTGTTTTTT	CAWKSRDAAVTGELFF
TRBV5-6	TRBJ2-5	-	TRBD1	TGTGCCAGCAGCTTAAGGGGGCTTGAGGAGACCCAGTACTTC	CASSLRGLEETQYF
TRBV11-3	TRBJ2-5	-	TRBD1	TGTGCCAGCAGCCTCGGGACAGGGACAGAGACCCAGTACTTC	CASSLGTGTETQYF
TRBV30	TRBJ2-1	-	-	TGTGCCTGGAGTACCCCGCCGAGCTCCTACAATGAGCAGTTCTTC	CAWSTPPSSYNEQFF
TRBV18	TRBJ1-1	-	TRBD1	TGTGCCAGCTCACCCCGGACAGGGGGGGATGCTGAAGCTTTCTTT	CASSPRTGGDAEAFF
TRBV28	TRBJ1-1	-	-	TGTGCCAGCACCGTAACGCAGAACACTGAAGCTTTCTTT	CASTVTQNTEAFF
TRBV6-5	TRBJ2-3	-	TRBD2	TGTGCCAGCAGTTACTCTCGGACTAGCCTGAATACGCAGTATTTT	CASSYSRTSLNTQYF
TRBV19	TRBJ1-3	once	-	TGTGCCAGTAGTCCGAGGGATGGAAACACCATATATTTT	CASSPRDGNTIYF
TRBV7-9	TRBJ2-7	-	TRBD2	TGTGCCAGCAGCCCCTGGCCTAGCGGGAGGACCTACGAGCAGTACTTC	CASSPWPSGRTYEQYF
TRBV27	TRBJ1-1	-	-	TGTGCCAGCAGTTTATCGGGGGTAAGGACGCGGAACACTGAAGCTTTCTTT	CASSLSGVRTRNTEAFF
TRBV4-3	TRBJ1-2	-	TRBD1	TGCGCCAGCAGCCGGGACTTCCGGGACAGGTATGGCTACACCTTC	CASSRDFRDRYGYTF
TRBV2	TRBJ2-7	-	-	TGTGCCAGCACCCAAAGGGGAAAGGACGAGCAGTACTTC	CASTQRGKDEQYF
TRBV10-2	TRBJ1-5	once	-	TGCGCCAGCACTGGCCCCCAGGGGCCGGCAAGGGGCCAGCATTTT	CASTGPQGPARGQHF
TRBV5-1	TRBJ2-7	-	TRBD1	TGCGCCAGCAGCTTGAATCGACAGGGACAAACACGATCCCCCACCTACGAGCAGTACTTC	CASSLNRQGQTRSPTYEQYF
TRBV7-3	TRBJ2-3	-	TRBD2	TGTGCCAGCAGCCCCCGCGGGAAGACTAGCGGGGTCACAGATACGCAGTATTTT	CASSPRGKTSGVTDTQYF
TRBV5-4	TRBJ2-7	-	TRBD1	TGTGCCAGCAGCCGGGACAGGTACTCCGAGCAGTACTTC	CASSRDRYSEQYF
TRBV9	TRBJ2-2	-	TRBD1	TGTGCCAGCAGCCCTGACAGGGGTCGGGCCGGGGAGCTGTTTTTT	CASSPDRGRAGELFF
TRBV7-2	TRBJ2-5	-	-	TGTGCCAGCAGCTTAGGGGGAAAACAACAGACCCAGTACTTC	CASSLGGKQQTQYF
TRBV5-1	TRBJ1-6	-	-	TGCGCCAGCAGCTTGGGGGGGGATTCCTATAATTCACCCCTCCACTTT	CASSLGGDSYNSPLHF
TRBV5-1	TRBJ2-1	-	TRBD1	TGCGCCAGCACCCCGACCGGGACAGGGCGCGTCAATGAGCAGTTCTTC	CASTPTGTGRVNEQFF
TRBV28	TRBJ1-4	-	-	TGTGCCAGCAGTTTGCGCGAAAAACTGTTTTTT	CASSLREKLFF
TRBV10-2	TRBJ2-2	-	TRBD1	TGCGCCAGCAGCCCAACCGGGACAGCTACCGGGGAGCTGTTTTTT	CASSPTGTATGELFF
TRBV5-6	TRBJ1-4	-	-	TGTGCCAGCAGCAACCAGGGGAAGGGAGGTGAAAAACTGTTTTTT	CASSNQGKGGEKLFF
TRBV5-4	TRBJ2-7	-	TRBD2	TGTGCCAGCAGCTTGGCCCTAGCGGGGGGTTCCTCCTACGAGCAGTACTTC	CASSLALAGGSSYEQYF
TRBV29-1	TRBJ2-3	-	-	TGCAGCGTTGAAGATGGCATTGCGACAGGTGTCCGGGCGGGCGCAGATACGCAGTATTTT	CSVEDGIATGVRAGADTQYF
TRBV29-1	TRBJ2-1	-	TRBD2	TGCAGCGTCCCGTGGAGGGAGGGCCACCACAATGAGCAGTTCTTC	CSVPWREGHHNEQFF
TRBV9	TRBJ2-3	few	TRBD2	TGTGCCAGCAGCGCGGGACTAGCGGGAGGAGCAGATACGCAGTATTTT	CASSAGLAGGADTQYF
TRBV7-8	TRBJ2-5	-	-	TGTGCCAGCAGCCGGACAGGGGTTCTTAGCGGGGGTGAGACCCAGTACTTC	CASSRTGVLSGGETQYF
TRBV6-6	TRBJ2-3	-	-	TGTGCCAGTGCAGGGATCCGGGCAGATACGCAGTATTTT	CASAGIRADTQYF
TRBV4-1	TRBJ1-4	once	-	TGCGCCAGCAGCTCAATAATCGGGGGAGGTAGAGAAAAACTGTTTTTT	CASSSIIGGGREKLFF
TRBV4-3	TRBJ2-7	-	-	TGCGCCAGCAGCCAAGAGCAAGGTCACTACGAGCAGTACTTC	CASSQEQGHYEQYF
TRBV5-8	TRBJ1-3	-	-	TGTGCCAGCAGCTTAACAGGAAACACCATATATTTT	CASSLTGNTIYF
TRBV6-5	TRBJ2-1	-	TRBD2	TGTGCCAGCAGTTACCGATTAGCGGGAGAGGGTGAGCAGTTCTTC	CASSYRLAGEGEQFF
TRBV5-1	TRBJ1-3	-	-	TGCGCCAGCAGCTTCCAAGGGGTGGGGGACTCTGGAAACACCATATATTTT	CASSFQGVGDSGNTIYF
TRBV5-8	TRBJ1-3	-	-	TGTGCCAGCAGCACTTTATCTACCTCTGGAAACACCATATATTTT	CASSTLSTSGNTIYF